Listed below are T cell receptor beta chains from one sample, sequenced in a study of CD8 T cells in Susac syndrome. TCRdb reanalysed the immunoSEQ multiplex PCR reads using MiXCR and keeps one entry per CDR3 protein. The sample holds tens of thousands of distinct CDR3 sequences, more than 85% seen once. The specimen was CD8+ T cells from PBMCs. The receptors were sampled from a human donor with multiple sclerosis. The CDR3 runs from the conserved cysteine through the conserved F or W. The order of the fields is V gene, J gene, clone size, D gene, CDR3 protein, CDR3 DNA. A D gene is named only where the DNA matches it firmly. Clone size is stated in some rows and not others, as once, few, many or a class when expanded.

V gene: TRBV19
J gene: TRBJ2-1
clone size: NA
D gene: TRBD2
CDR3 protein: CASSTTGLAAQFF
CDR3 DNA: TGTGCCAGTAGTACTACCGGACTAGCGGCGCAGTTCTTC

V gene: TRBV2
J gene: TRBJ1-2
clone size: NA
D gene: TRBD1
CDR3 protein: CASLNRGPDGYTF
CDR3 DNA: TGTGCCAGCTTGAACAGGGGGCCAGATGGCTACACCTTC

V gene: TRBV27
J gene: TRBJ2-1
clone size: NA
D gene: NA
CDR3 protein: CASSLIVGSSYNEQFF
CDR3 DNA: TGTGCCAGCAGTTTAATAGTAGGCAGCTCCTACAATGAGCAGTTCTTC

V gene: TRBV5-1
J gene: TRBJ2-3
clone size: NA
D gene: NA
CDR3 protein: CASSLPGGAVQNTDTQYF
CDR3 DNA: TGCGCCAGCAGCCTCCCGGGTGGGGCGGTCCAAAACACAGATACGCAGTATTTT

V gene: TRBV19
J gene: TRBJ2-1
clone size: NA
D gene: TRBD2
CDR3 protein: CASSTSGRALEFYNEQFF
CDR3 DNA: TGTGCCAGTAGTACTAGCGGGAGGGCCCTCGAATTTTACAATGAGCAGTTCTTC

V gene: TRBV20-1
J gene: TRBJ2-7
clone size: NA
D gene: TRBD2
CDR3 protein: CSAKEGGPHEQYF
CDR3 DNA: TGCAGTGCTAAAGAGGGAGGGCCCCACGAGCAGTACTTC

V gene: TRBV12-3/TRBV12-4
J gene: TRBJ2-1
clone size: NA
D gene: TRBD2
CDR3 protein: CASSLSTSGSNEQFF
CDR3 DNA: TGTGCCAGCAGTTTAAGCACTAGCGGGAGTAATGAGCAGTTCTTC

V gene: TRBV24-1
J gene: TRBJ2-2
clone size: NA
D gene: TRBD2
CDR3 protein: CATSALAGGPNTGELFF
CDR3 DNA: TGTGCCACCAGTGCCCTAGCGGGAGGGCCCAACACCGGGGAGCTGTTTTTT

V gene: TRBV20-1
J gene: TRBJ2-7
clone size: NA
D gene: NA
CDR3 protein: CSARTASSYEQYF
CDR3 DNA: TGCAGTGCTAGGACAGCGAGCTCCTACGAGCAGTACTTC

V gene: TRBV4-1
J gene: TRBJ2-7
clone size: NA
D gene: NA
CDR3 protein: CASSQDWTTVYEQYF
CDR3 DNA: TGCGCCAGCAGCCAAGATTGGACGACAGTCTACGAGCAGTACTTC

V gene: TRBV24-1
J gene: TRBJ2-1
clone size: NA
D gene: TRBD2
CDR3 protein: CATSDTRLALHHEQFF
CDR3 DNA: TGTGCCACCAGTGATACCCGACTAGCGCTACACCATGAGCAGTTCTTC

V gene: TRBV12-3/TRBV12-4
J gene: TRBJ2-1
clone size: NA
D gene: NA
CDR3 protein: CASSPAGPYNEQFF
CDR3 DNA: TGTGCCAGCAGCCCTGCCGGACCCTACAATGAGCAGTTCTTC

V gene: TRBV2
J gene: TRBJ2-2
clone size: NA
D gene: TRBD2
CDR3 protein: CASSVGLAGLSGELFF
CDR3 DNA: TGTGCCAGCAGTGTGGGGCTAGCGGGACTTTCGGGGGAGCTGTTTTTT

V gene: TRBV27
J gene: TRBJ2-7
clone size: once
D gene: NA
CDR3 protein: CASTSGDSSYEQYF
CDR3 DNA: TGTGCCAGCACCTCCGGAGACTCCTCCTACGAGCAGTACTTC

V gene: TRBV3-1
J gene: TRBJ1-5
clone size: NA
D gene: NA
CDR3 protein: CASSQVPNQPQHF
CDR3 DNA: TGTGCCAGCAGCCAAGTGCCTAATCAGCCCCAGCATTTT

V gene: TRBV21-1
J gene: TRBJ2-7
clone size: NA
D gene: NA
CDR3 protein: CASSLGGSQPYEQYF
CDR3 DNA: TGTGCCAGCAGCCTGGGGGGGTCCCAACCCTACGAGCAGTACTTC

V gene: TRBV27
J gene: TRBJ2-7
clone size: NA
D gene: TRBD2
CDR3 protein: CASSGLAGVRGEQYF
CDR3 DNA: TGTGCCAGCAGTGGACTAGCGGGAGTCAGGGGTGAGCAGTACTTC

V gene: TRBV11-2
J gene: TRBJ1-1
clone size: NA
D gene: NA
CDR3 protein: CASSPTGEAFF
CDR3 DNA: TGTGCCAGCAGCCCCACGGGGGAAGCTTTCTTT

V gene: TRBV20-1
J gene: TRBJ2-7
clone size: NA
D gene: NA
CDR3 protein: CSARTGSSYEQYF
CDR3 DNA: TGCAGTGCTAGAACAGGCAGCTCCTACGAGCAGTACTTC

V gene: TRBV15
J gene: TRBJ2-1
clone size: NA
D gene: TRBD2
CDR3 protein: CATSRDTDSLGGNEQFF
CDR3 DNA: TGTGCCACCAGCAGAGATACGGACTCGCTGGGAGGGAATGAGCAGTTCTTC

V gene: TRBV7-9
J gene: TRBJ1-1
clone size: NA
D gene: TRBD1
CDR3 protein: CASRHDRGRDAGRGTEAFF
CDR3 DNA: TGTGCCAGCAGACACGACAGGGGGAGGGATGCAGGAAGGGGAACTGAAGCTTTCTTT

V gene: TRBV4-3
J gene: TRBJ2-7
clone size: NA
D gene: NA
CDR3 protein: CASSQVERAGEQYF
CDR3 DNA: TGCGCCAGCAGCCAAGTGGAGAGGGCGGGCGAGCAGTACTTC

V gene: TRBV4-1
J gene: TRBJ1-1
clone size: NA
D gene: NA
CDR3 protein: CASSQVRVGTFEAFF
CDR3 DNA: TGCGCCAGCAGCCAAGTCCGGGTAGGGACTTTTGAAGCTTTCTTT

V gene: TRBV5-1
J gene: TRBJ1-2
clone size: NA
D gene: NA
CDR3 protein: CASSLRESGPGGYTF
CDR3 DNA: TGCGCCAGCAGCTTGAGGGAATCAGGGCCCGGAGGCTACACCTTC

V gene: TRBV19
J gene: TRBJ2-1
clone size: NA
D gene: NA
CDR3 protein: CASTLGADSYNEQFF
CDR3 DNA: TGTGCCAGTACCCTAGGGGCGGACTCCTACAATGAGCAGTTCTTC

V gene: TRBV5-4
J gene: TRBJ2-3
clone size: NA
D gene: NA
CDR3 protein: CASSRQVSSTDTQYF
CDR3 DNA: TGTGCCAGCAGCCGACAGGTTTCTAGCACAGATACGCAGTATTTT